The TCR beta chain described here comes from a study of T cell changes during pregnancy in multiple sclerosis. TCRdb's table, derived via immunoSEQ multiplex PCR, lists solely in-frame clones and lacks some. The sample has approximately 46,000 clones, 80% to 95% seen once; the top ten hold 0.39%. V dropped 4 bases and J dropped 2; count of bases not matched to a gene: 6. This CDR3 contains 16 residues. The germline CDR1 and CDR2 sequences are SGHKS and YYEKEE (reference sequence). This specimen consisted of CD4+ T cells from peripheral blood mononuclear cells, obtained after pregnancy. The TCR sequence derives from a female donor with multiple sclerosis, enrolled in a pregnancy study. This chain connects TRBV5-5 to TRBJ1-4, with 9 bases aligning to TRBD1. The CDR3 reads CASSLGTGYTNEKLFF. The CDR3 bases are TGTGCCAGCAGCCTCGGGACAGGGTATACTAATGAAAAACTGTTTTTT. Together with reference TRBV5-5 and TRBJ1-4, the CDR3 gives the full variable domain: DAGVTQSPTHLIKTRGQQVTLRCSPISGHKSVSWYQQVLGQGPQFIFQYYEKEERGRGNFPDRFSARQFPNYSSELNVNALLLGDSALYLCASSLGTGYTNEKLFFGSGTQLSVL.